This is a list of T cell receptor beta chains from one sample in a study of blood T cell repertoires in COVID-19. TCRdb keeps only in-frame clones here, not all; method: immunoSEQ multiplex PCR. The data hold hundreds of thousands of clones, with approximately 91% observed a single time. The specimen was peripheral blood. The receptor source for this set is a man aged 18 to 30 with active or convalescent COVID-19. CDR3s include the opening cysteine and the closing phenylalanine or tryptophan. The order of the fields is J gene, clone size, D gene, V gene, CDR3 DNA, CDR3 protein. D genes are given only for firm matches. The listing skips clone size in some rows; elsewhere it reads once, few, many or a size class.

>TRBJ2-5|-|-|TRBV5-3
TGTGCCAGAAGCCTAAAGCATTATCAAGAGACCCAGTACTTC
CARSLKHYQETQYF
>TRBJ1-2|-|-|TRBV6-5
TGTGCCAGCAGCATGGGACTAACCTGGAGCTATGGCTACACCTTC
CASSMGLTWSYGYTF
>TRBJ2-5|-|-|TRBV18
TGTGCCAGCTCACCAGTGGCCGGGGAGACCCAGTACTTC
CASSPVAGETQYF
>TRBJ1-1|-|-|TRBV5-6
TGTGCCAGCAGCTTCATCAGTAACACTGAAGCTTTCTTT
CASSFISNTEAFF
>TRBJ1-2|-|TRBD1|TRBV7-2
TGTGCCAGCAGCTTAGCGACAGGGCCCCATGGCTACACCTTC
CASSLATGPHGYTF
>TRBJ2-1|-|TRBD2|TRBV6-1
TGTGCCAGCAGTGGACTAGCGGGGGGGGCCTACAATGAGCAGTTCTTC
CASSGLAGGAYNEQFF
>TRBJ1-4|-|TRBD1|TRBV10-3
TGTGCCATCCAGGACAGGGGCAACGAAAAACTGTTTTTT
CAIQDRGNEKLFF
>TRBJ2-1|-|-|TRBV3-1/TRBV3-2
TGTGCCAGCAGCCAAGGCGGGGGCTGGGGTGAGCAGTTCTTC
CASSQGGGWGEQFF
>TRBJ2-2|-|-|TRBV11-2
TGTGCCAGCAGCAGAGAGAACACCGGGGAGCTGTTTTTT
CASSRENTGELFF
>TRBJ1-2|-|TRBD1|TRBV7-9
TGTGCCAGCAGCTACCAGGACAGGGGGCGAAATGGCTACACCTTC
CASSYQDRGRNGYTF
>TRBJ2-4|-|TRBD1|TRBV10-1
TGCGCCGGCTCCACCGGGACAGGGGGCGGGGGCCGGGGAAACATTCAGTACTTC
CAGSTGTGGGGRGNIQYF
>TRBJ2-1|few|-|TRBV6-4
TGTGCCAGCAGTGACTCGACAAGCAGAGACATTCATGAGCAGTTCTTC
CASSDSTSRDIHEQFF
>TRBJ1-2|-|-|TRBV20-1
TGCAGCGCAGACAGCCCGTATGGCTACACCTTC
CSADSPYGYTF
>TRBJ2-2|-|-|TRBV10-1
TGCGCCAGTAGACCAATAGGCAGGGCCTTGAACACCGGGGAGCTGTTTTTT
CASRPIGRALNTGELFF
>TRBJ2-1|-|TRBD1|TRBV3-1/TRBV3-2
TGTGCCAGCAGCCAAGCATTGACAGGGTATAATGAGCAGTTCTTC
CASSQALTGYNEQFF
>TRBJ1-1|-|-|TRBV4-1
TGCGCCAGCAGCCAAGCCGATTACAAGAACACTGAAGCTTTCTTT
CASSQADYKNTEAFF
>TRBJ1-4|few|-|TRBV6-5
TGTGCCAGCACTACCCTGGAGATGGGAAAACTGTTTTTT
CASTTLEMGKLFF
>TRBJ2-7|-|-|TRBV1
TGCACCAGCAGCCCCGAGGGCAAGCGGGGGCCCCCATACGAGCAGTACTTC
CTSSPEGKRGPPYEQYF
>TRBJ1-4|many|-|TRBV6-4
TGTGCCAGCAGGCGGCCCGGAAAACTGTTTTTT
CASRRPGKLFF
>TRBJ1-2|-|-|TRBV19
TGTGCCAGTAGAGAGGAGGGCCGCTATGGCTACACCTTC
CASREEGRYGYTF
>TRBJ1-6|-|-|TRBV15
TGTGCCACCAGCAGAGATCTTCCAGGCAATTCACCCCTCCACTTT
CATSRDLPGNSPLHF
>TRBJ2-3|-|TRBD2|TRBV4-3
TGCGCCAGCAGCCAAGGAATAGCGGGGGGGCCTAGCACAGATACGCAGTATTTT
CASSQGIAGGPSTDTQYF
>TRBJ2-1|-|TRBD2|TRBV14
TGTGCCAGCAGCACCCTAGCGGGGCCCTACAATGAGCAGTTCTTC
CASSTLAGPYNEQFF
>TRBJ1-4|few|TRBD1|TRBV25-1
TGTGCCAGCAGTGGCCGGGACAGGGGAAATGAAAAACTGTTTTTT
CASSGRDRGNEKLFF
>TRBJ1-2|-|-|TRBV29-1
TGCAGCGGGGGGGAGTATGGCTACACCTTC
CSGGEYGYTF
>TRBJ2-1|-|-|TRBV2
TGTGCCAGCGGGGCCTTCAGCAGCAATGAGCAGTTCTTC
CASGAFSSNEQFF
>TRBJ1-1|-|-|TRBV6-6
TGTGCCAGCAGTCCCCTACAGGGATTCACTGAAGCTTTCTTT
CASSPLQGFTEAFF
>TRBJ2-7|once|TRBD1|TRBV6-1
TGTGCCAGCAGTGAAATAGCCGGGACAGGGTACGAGCAGTACTTC
CASSEIAGTGYEQYF
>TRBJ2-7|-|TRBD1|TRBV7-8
TGTGCCAGCAGCCCGAGGGACAGTTACTCCTACGAGCAGTACTTC
CASSPRDSYSYEQYF
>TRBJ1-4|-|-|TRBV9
TGTGCCAGCAGCCCTCGTGGAGCAAGTGAAAAACTGTTTTTT
CASSPRGASEKLFF
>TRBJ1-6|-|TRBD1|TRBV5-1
TGCGCCAGCAGCTGGGGGACAGGGGAGATTTCACCCCTCCACTTT
CASSWGTGEISPLHF
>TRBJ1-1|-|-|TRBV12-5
TGTGCTAGTGGTTTGGTACCCTGGCCCGAAGCTTTCTTT
CASGLVPWPEAFF
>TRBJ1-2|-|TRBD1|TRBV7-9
TGTGCCAGCAGCGGTGGCCCGGGACAGGGGGCGCGTGGCTACACCTTC
CASSGGPGQGARGYTF
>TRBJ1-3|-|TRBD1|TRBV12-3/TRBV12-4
TGTGCCAGCACGGACAGGGGAAACACCATATATTTT
CASTDRGNTIYF
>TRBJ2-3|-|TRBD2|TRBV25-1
TGTGCCAGCAGTGAAAAGAAGGGACTAAACACAGATACGCAGTATTTT
CASSEKKGLNTDTQYF
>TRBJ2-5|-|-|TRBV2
TGTGCCAGCAGGAGGTCCCTATTACAAGAGACCCAGTACTTC
CASRRSLLQETQYF
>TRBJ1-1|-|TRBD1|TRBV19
TGTGCCAGTAGCCTCTCGACAGGGGGCTCTTTCACTGAAGCTTTCTTT
CASSLSTGGSFTEAFF
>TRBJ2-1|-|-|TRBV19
TGTGCCAGTAGTCAACTTCCGAATGAGCAGTTCTTC
CASSQLPNEQFF
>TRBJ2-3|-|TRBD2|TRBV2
TGTGCCAGCAGTCAGAGCGGGGGCACAGATACGCAGTATTTT
CASSQSGGTDTQYF
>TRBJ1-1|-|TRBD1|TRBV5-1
TGCGCCAGCAGCCCGGGGACAGCGAACACTGAAGCTTTCTTT
CASSPGTANTEAFF
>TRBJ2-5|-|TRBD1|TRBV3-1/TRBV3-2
TGTGCCAGCAGCGCCCCACGGACAGGGGGGTTGGAGACCCAGTACTTC
CASSAPRTGGLETQYF
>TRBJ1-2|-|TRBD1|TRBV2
TGTGCCAGCATATCAAGGGACAGGGGAAGCTCTGGCTACACCTTC
CASISRDRGSSGYTF
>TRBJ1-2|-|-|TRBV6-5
TGTGCCAGCAGTTACTCCGGGGGAGGCTATGGCTACACCTTC
CASSYSGGGYGYTF
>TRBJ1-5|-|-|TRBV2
TGTGCCAGCAGGAGAGGACAGCAATATAGCAATCAGCCCCAGCATTTT
CASRRGQQYSNQPQHF
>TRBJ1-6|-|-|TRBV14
TGTGCCAGCAGCCACAATAGGGGGTACGGGGAGTTCTCTTCACCCCTCCACTTT
CASSHNRGYGEFSSPLHF
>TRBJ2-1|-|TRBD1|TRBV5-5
TGTGCCAGCAGCCGGGGGACAGGCTACAATGAGCAGTTCTTC
CASSRGTGYNEQFF
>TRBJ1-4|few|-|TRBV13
TGTGCCAGCAGCGAGGCTAAAGAAAAACTGTTTTTT
CASSEAKEKLFF
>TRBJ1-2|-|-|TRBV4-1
TGCGCCAGCAGCCAAAAGAACTCTGGCTACACCTTC
CASSQKNSGYTF
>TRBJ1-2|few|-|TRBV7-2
TGTGCCAGCAGCTTTGGTGGGCTCAACTATGGCTACACCTTC
CASSFGGLNYGYTF
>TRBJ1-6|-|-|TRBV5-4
TGTGCCAGCAGCTACCAAGGAGGGAGTTCACCCCTCCACTTT
CASSYQGGSSPLHF
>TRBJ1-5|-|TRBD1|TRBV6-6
TGTGCCACCAATCGACAGGGCAGCAATCAGCCCCAGCATTTT
CATNRQGSNQPQHF
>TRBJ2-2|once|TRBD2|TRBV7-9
TGTGCCAGCCACATGGGGGGGTTCGACACCGGGGAGCTGTTTTTT
CASHMGGFDTGELFF
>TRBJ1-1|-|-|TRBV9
TGTGCCAGCAACGGGGGACGGATGAACACTGAAGCTTTCTTT
CASNGGRMNTEAFF
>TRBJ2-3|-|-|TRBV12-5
TGTGCTAGTGGTCTGTTCCCCCCAGATACGCAGTATTTT
CASGLFPPDTQYF
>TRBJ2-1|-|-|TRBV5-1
TGCGCCAGCAGCTTGGGGTCTAGCCCTAATGAGCAGTTCTTC
CASSLGSSPNEQFF